The entry that follows covers one T cell receptor beta chain sequence. In the original workflow: For nucleated cells, counts were estimated from reference gene primer amplification. Repertoires were generated with immunoSEQ multiplex PCR, while TCRdb's copy carries only in-frame clones and drops some. V, J and clone size derive from that table, while D and trimming were established from the DNA sequence. The sample has 150,000 to 200,000 clones, just over 85% seen once. The data originate from a study of blood T cell repertoires in COVID-19. About the research overall: Italy, Spain and the United States were the sources of the convalescent and acute COVID-19 samples. From T cells, B-cell-depleted T cells, or PBMCs came the material, which was cDNA or gDNA.

The TCR sequence derives from a middle-aged man with active or convalescent COVID-19. The specimen was peripheral blood.

CDR3 sequence reads: CASRLDRGGNEQYF. In DNA form, the CDR3 reads TGTGCCAGCAGACTTGACAGGGGGGGGAACGAGCAGTACTTC. The gene calls are TRBV11-2 and TRBJ2-7, with 9 bases fitting TRBD1. The CDR3 loop spans 14 amino acids. V was pared by 6 bases and J by 5 bases, with 8 bases of the junction left unmatched. CDR1 is SGHAT, CDR2 FQNNGV, per germline.